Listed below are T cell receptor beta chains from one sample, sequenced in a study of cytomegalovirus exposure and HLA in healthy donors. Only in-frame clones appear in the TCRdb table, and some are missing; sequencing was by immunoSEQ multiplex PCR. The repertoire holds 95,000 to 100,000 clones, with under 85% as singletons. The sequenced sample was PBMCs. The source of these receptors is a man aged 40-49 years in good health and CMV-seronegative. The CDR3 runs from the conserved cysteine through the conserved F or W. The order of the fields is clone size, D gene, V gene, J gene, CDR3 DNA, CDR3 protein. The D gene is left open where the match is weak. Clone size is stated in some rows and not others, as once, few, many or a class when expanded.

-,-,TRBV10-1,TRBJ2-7,TGCGCCAGCAGCTCCCAGGGGACCTACGAGCAGTACTTC,CASSSQGTYEQYF
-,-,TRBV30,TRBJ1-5,TGTGCCTTATCCAGGGATAGTCCCAATCAGCCCCAGCATTTT,CALSRDSPNQPQHF
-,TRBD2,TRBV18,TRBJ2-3,TGTGCCACCTCAGGTACCGGACTAGCGTTGACTACAGATACGCAGTATTTT,CATSGTGLALTTDTQYF
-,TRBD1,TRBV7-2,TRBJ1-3,TGTGCCAGCAGGCCCCAGGGGGGCGGCGGTCTAGTTATTGGAAACACCATATATTTT,CASRPQGGGGLVIGNTIYF
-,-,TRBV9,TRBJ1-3,TGTGCCAGCAGCCCCCGGAGGAGGAACACCATATATTTT,CASSPRRRNTIYF
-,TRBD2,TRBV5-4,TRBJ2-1,TGTGCCAGCAGCAGCGGGGGATCCTACAATGAGCAGTTCTTC,CASSSGGSYNEQFF
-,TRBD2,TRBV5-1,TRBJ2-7,TGCGCCAGCAGCTGGGAACTAGCGGGAGCGGCCGAGCAGTACTTC,CASSWELAGAAEQYF
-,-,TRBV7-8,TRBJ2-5,TGTGCCAGCAGCTCGGGACTGACCCAAGAGACCCAGTACTTC,CASSSGLTQETQYF
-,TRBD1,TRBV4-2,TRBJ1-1,TGTGCCAGCAGCCAAGGGACAGGGGAGGCTGGTGACACTGAAGCTTTCTTT,CASSQGTGEAGDTEAFF
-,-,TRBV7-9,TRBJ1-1,TGTTCCAGCAGCTTAGGCGGGACGACGGCTTTCTTT,CSSSLGGTTAFF
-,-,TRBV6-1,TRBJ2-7,TGTGCCAGCAGTGACGTCCGGACTGGAGGCTCCTACGAGCAGTACTTC,CASSDVRTGGSYEQYF
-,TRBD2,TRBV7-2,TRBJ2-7,TGTGCCAGCAGCTTAGTGTCTAGCGGGACCTACGAGCAGTACTTC,CASSLVSSGTYEQYF
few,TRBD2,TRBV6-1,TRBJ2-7,TGTGCCAGCGGGGGACTAGCGACGACCTACGAGCAGTACTTC,CASGGLATTYEQYF
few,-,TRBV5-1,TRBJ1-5,TGCGCCAGCAGCTTAGGGGCAGGCAATCAGCCCCAGCATTTT,CASSLGAGNQPQHF
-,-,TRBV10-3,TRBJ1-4,TGTGCCACCTGGGGGGGCATAGGTGAAAAACTGTTTTTT,CATWGGIGEKLFF
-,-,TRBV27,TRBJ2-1,TGTGCCAGCAGTTTAGGTTTAGGAGGTGGGGGCTCCAATGAGCAGTTCTTC,CASSLGLGGGGSNEQFF
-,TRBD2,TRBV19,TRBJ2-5,TGTGCCAGTAGCACGCATCGGGGGGGCGGAGAGACCCAGTACTTC,CASSTHRGGGETQYF
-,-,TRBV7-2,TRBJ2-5,TGTGCCAGCACTGCGGGGGCCCAACAAGAGACCCAGTACTTC,CASTAGAQQETQYF
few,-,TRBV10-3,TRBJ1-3,TGTGCCATCAGTGCTATCACAGACGGAAACACCATATATTTT,CAISAITDGNTIYF
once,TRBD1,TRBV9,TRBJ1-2,TGTGCCAGCAGCGTAGAGGTGAAGGGACAGGGTGGCGGCTACACCTTC,CASSVEVKGQGGGYTF
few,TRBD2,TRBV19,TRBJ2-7,TGTGCCAGTAGTATCAGTCCAGCGGGAGGCTACGAGCAGTACTTC,CASSISPAGGYEQYF
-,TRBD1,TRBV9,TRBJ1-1,TGTGCCAGCAGCCCAGAATTGATGACAGGGGCCCTCACTGAAGCTTTCTTT,CASSPELMTGALTEAFF
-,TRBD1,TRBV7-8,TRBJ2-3,TGTGCCAGCAGCTTAGCAGGGGGCTTTCGAACAGATACGCAGTATTTT,CASSLAGGFRTDTQYF
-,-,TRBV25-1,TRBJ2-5,TGTGCCAGCAGTGCTCCAGGGGTCGAGACCCAGTACTTC,CASSAPGVETQYF
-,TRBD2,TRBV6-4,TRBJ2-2,TGTGCCAGCAGGAGGGACTACAACACCGGGGAGCTGTTTTTT,CASRRDYNTGELFF
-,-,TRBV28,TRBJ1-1,TGTGCCAGCAGTCCAGGGTCGGCTCTGAACACTGAAGCTTTCTTT,CASSPGSALNTEAFF
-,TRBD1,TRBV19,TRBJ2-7,TGTGCCAGTAGTTTGTCGTGGGACAGCCATAACTCCTACGAGCAGTACTTC,CASSLSWDSHNSYEQYF
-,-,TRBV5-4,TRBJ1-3,TGTGCCAGCAGTTTCACAGGGTTTGGAAACACCATATATTTT,CASSFTGFGNTIYF
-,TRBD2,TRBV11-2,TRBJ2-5,TGTGCCAGCAGCTCACTGCCAGGGACTAGCGGGAGTGTGCGAGAGACCCAGTACTTC,CASSSLPGTSGSVRETQYF
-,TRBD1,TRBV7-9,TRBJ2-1,TGTGCCAGCAGCTTCTCAGGGGGCTTGCGAGGCAATGAGCAGTTCTTC,CASSFSGGLRGNEQFF
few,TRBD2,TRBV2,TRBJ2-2,TGTGCCAGTCTTAGCGGGAGAGGGGCCGGGGAGCTGTTTTTT,CASLSGRGAGELFF
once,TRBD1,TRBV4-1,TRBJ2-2,TGCGCCAGCAGCCAAGACTACAGGGGGCGGCTCACCGGGGAGCTGTTTTTT,CASSQDYRGRLTGELFF